Presented here are 11 T cell receptor beta chains from one specimen sequenced in a study of T cell repertoires in aging, cancer and after chemotherapy. TRB rearrangements spanning V, D and J were amplified using mixed TRB-A/B primers. TCRdb re-derived calls from the multiplex PCR reads in MiXCR, one entry per CDR3 protein. In the table there are thousands of distinct CDR3 sequences, around 28% of which are singletons. Peripheral blood genomic DNA, not sorted cells or RNA, was the template. What was sequenced was blood. These receptors all come from a human donor with a blood cancer.

This clonotype is judged medium-sized (0.01 to 0.1%). The chain combines TRBV29-1 with TRBJ1-2; no reliable D call. CDR3 length equals 14 residues. V gave up 4 bases and J gave up 4 bases, with 16 bases separating them. Germline assignment: CDR1 SQVTM and CDR2 ANQGSEA. This CDR3 reads CSVVRTGVGYGYTF. In DNA form, the CDR3 reads TGCAGCGTTGTGCGGACCGGAGTTGGCTATGGCTACACCTTC. The whole variable domain, remainder taken from reference TRBV29-1 and TRBJ1-2, is SAVISQKPSRDICQRGTSLTIQCQVDSQVTMMFWYRQQPGQSLTLIATANQGSEATYESGFVIDKFPISRPNLTFSTLTVSNMSPEDSSIYLCSVVRTGVGYGYTFGSGTRLTVV.

This clonotype was counted a single time. The CDR3 bases are TGTGCCAGCACTACCGGGACGGGAAATCAGCCCCAGCATTTT. It codes for CASTTGTGNQPQHF. The J gene is TRBJ1-5, the V gene TRBV12-3 or TRBV12-4, with D tentatively TRBD1 (5 bases). V shed 7 bases and J shed 4 bases, with 14 bases lying between them. CDR3 length equals 14 residues.

This chain joins TRBV6-4 and TRBJ2-3; 14 bases line up with TRBD2. The CDR3 sequence is 17 residues long. Germline V gene data show CDR1 as MRHNA and CDR2 as SNTAGT. Losses at the gene ends were 4 bases for V and 2 bases for J; bases not matched to a gene: 5. The CDR3 loop is CASSAGTSGGHTDTQYF. DNA of the CDR3: TGTGCCAGCAGTGCCGGGACTAGCGGGGGACACACAGATACGCAGTATTTT.

The sample holds a few counts of this clonotype. The chain carries TRBV12-3 or TRBV12-4 and TRBJ2-5; 7 bases line up with TRBD2. This CDR3 spans 15 amino acids. After removal of 1 base from V and 3 bases from J, the junction contained 5 bases not matched to a gene. CDR3 residues: CASSLGPGREETQYF. In nucleotides, the CDR3 is TGTGCCAGCAGTTTAGGGCCGGGGAGGGAAGAGACCCAGTACTTC.

This clonotype is categorized as medium-sized. The chain recombines TRBV6-5 with TRBJ2-3, with D maybe TRBD1 (6 bases). The CDR3 is 18 residues long. From germline, CDR1 is MNHEY and CDR2 SVGAGI. V was shortened by 0 bases and J by 2 bases, with 18 bases between the two germline ends. The CDR3 is CASSYSLGTQSVTDTQYF. The CDR3 nucleotides are TGTGCCAGCAGTTACTCCCTCGGGACACAGTCCGTCACAGATACGCAGTATTTT.

In regard to this clonotype: This may stem from a read error, because a much larger clone lies one nucleotide away. This chain connects TRBV27 to TRBJ2-7; 7 bases align to TRBD2. Germline V gives CDR1 MNHEY, CDR2 SMNVEV (reference sequence). The CDR3 is 15 residues long. The CDR3 sequence: CAISLWSGAPYEQYF. CDR3 nucleotide sequence: TGTGCCATCAGTTTATGGAGCGGGGCACCCTACGAGCAGTACTTC.

About this clonotype itself: One base away lies a much larger clone, so this may be a sequencing read error. V gene TRBV12-3 or TRBV12-4 combines with J gene TRBJ2-2; 7 positions match TRBD1. The CDR3 sequence is 13 residues long. CDR3 loop: CASSWDSTEELFF. Written as DNA, the CDR3 is TGTGCCAGCAGCTGGGACAGCACCGAGGAGCTGTTTTTT.

The V and J genes are TRBV6-6 and TRBJ2-7; 9 bases match TRBD1. J gave up 3 bases and V 7 bases, and 4 bases lay outside the gene matches. Per the germline V gene, CDR1 is MNHNY and CDR2 is SVGAGI (reference sequence). The CDR3 has 13 amino acids. Here the CDR3 reads CASTWDRDYEQYF. In DNA form, the CDR3 reads TGTGCCAGCACCTGGGACAGGGACTACGAGCAGTACTTC.

The chain carries TRBV11-1 and TRBJ2-2; 7 bases align to TRBD1. Germline CDR1 reads SGHAT; CDR2 reads FQDESV (reference sequence). V shed 5 bases, J shed 5 bases, and the junction held 11 bases outside the gene matches. This CDR3 spans 16 amino acids. Here the CDR3 DNA reads TGTGCCAGCAGCCTTACCGGGACAGTTTCAACCGGGGAGCTGTTTTTT. The encoded protein is CASSLTGTVSTGELFF.

This clonotype was picked up a small number of times. This chain links TRBV18 with TRBJ1-1; unclear D gene. Germline V gives CDR1 KGHSH, CDR2 LQKENI. V was clipped by 3 bases and J by 6 bases, with 14 bases between them. CDR3 size: 14 residues. Here the CDR3 reads CASSPLESRAEAFF. DNA of the CDR3: TGTGCCAGCTCACCCCTCGAGTCCCGTGCTGAAGCTTTCTTT.

The chain has TRBV18 and TRBJ1-6; D is unresolved. V was trimmed by 4 bases and J by 5 bases, leaving 12 bases between them. The CDR3 covers 15 residues. Germline V gene lookup returns CDR1 KGHSH and CDR2 LQKENI. CDR3 in DNA: TGTGCCAGCTCACACCGGGGTTTGGATAATTCACCCCTCCACTTT. Translation gives CASSHRGLDNSPLHF.